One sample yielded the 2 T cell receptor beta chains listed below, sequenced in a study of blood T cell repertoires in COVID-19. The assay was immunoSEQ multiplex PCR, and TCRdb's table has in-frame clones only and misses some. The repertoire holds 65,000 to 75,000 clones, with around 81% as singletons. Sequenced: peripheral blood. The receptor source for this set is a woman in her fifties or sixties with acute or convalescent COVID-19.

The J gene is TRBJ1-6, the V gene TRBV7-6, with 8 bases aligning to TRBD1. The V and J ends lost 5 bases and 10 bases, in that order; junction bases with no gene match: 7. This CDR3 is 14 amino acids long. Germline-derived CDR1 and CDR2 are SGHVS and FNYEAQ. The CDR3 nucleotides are TGTGCCAGCAGCCGGGGACAGGAGGGGTCACCCCTCCACTTT. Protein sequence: CASSRGQEGSPLHF.

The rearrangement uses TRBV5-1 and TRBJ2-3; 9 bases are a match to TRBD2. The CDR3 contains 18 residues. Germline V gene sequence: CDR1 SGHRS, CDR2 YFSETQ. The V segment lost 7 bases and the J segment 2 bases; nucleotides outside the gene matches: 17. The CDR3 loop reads CASGLRGGGAVTTDTQYF. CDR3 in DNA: TGCGCCAGCGGACTAAGGGGCGGGGGGGCCGTTACCACAGATACGCAGTATTTT. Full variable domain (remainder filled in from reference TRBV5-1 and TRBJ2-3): KAGVTQTPRYLIKTRGQQVTLSCSPISGHRSVSWYQQTPGQGLQFLFEYFSETQRNKGNFPGRFSGRQFSNSRSEMNVSTLELGDSALYLCASGLRGGGAVTTDTQYFGPGTRLTVL.